This entry is about one T cell receptor beta chain. The record originates from a study of control samples from healthy donors and cancer patients. Clones were sequenced by immunoSEQ multiplex PCR, and TCRdb holds only the in-frame ones, with some missing. The repertoire consists of 100,000 to 120,000 clones, with 70% to 90% occurring once and the leading ten covering approximately 3.7%. Trimming shortened V by 5 bases and J by 2 bases, and 11 bases separated the two germline ends. The length of the CDR3 is 14 residues. CDR1 is SEHNR and CDR2 is FQNEAQ in the germline V gene (reference sequence). J is TRBJ2-3 and V is TRBV7-9; D not resolved. This sequence originates from a woman aged 55-70 years with lung cancer. The sequenced sample consisted of PBMCs. CDR3 residues: CASSKQDNTDTQYF. The CDR3 bases are TGTGCCAGCAGCAAACAAGATAACACAGATACGCAGTATTTT.